The 5 T cell receptor beta chains in this list originate from one sample, sequenced in a study of T cells in Graves' hyperthyroidism and ophthalmopathy. RNA transcripts provided the source from which TCR beta CDR3 regions were amplified. The HTBI primer set was used in a first-round RT-PCR of the TCR CDR3. TCRdb re-derived calls from the multiplex PCR reads in MiXCR, one entry per CDR3 protein. The sample yields about 700,000 distinct CDR3 sequences, over 40% seen once. Specimen: peripheral blood or thyroid tissue (not recorded which). The receptors were sampled from an adult man with Graves' disease, either hyperthyroidism or ophthalmopathy (not recorded which).

This clonotype has ten or more counts. At one end the junction does not follow the germline gene, possibly because of a read error. The J gene is TRBJ2-5, the V gene TRBV29-1, with TRBD1 matching over 7 bases. The germline V gene encodes CDR1 SQVTM and CDR2 ANQGSEA. This CDR3 has 13 amino acids. This CDR3 is CSGEGGAKETQYF. The CDR3, as DNA: TGCAGCGGTGAAGGGGGCGCGAAAGAGACCCAGTACTTC.

To note about this clonotype: One base away lies a much larger clone, so this may be a sequencing read error. The V call is TRBV15, the J call TRBJ2-7; D is uncertain. Looked up from germline, CDR1 is LNHNV and CDR2 is YYDKDF (reference sequence). The CDR3 loop spans 15 amino acids. CDR3 sequence reads: CAASREAGRLGEQYF. CDR3 bases: TGTGCCGCCAGCAGAGAGGCAGGCCGTCTAGGGGAGCAGTACTTC.

The sample holds many counts of this clonotype. The V gene is TRBV6-6, the J gene TRBJ2-5, with D maybe TRBD2 (6 bases). V gave up 6 bases and J gave up 4 bases, with 9 bases separating them. CDR3 length: 12 amino acids. Per germline, CDR1 MNHNY and CDR2 SVGAGI (reference sequence). This CDR3 reads CASRGGAETQYF. The CDR3 DNA reads as TGTGCCAGCAGGGGCGGGGCAGAGACCCAGTACTTC.

This clonotype was counted ten times or more. This chain joins TRBV7-8 and TRBJ2-6; 7 nucleotides agree with TRBD2. Losses at the gene ends were 2 bases for V and 1 base for J; bases not matched to a gene: 8. The CDR3 has 18 residues. In germline, CDR1 is SGHVS, CDR2 FQNEAQ. CDR3 nucleotide sequence: TGTGCCAGCAGCTTAAGATGGTCGGGGGGTTCTGGGGCCAACGTCCTGACTTTC. Translated: CASSLRWSGGSGANVLTF.

This clonotype has a handful of counts. V gene TRBV5-4 combines with J gene TRBJ2-7; tentatively, D is TRBD1 (5 bases). Between the trimmed V and J ends, which lost 3 bases and 2 bases, there was a span of 18 bases. The germline V gene has CDR1 SGHNT and CDR2 YYREEE (reference sequence). This CDR3 has 16 residues. The CDR3 DNA reads as TGTGCCAGCAGCTCTCCGTCTTCAGGGAATCCCTACGAGCAGTACTTC. Translated, it gives CASSSPSSGNPYEQYF.